The clone carrying this T cell receptor beta chain was observed many times. Antigen: not known. TCR beta CDR3 sequences were amplified from RNA transcripts. The primer set for the first-round RT-PCR of the TCR CDR3 was HTBI. TCRdb redid the calling of the multiplex PCR reads with MiXCR, one entry per CDR3 protein. Among hundreds of thousands of distinct CDR3 sequences listed, approximately 14% were seen once. The CDR3 totals 14 residues. V shed 9 bases, J shed 1 base, and the junction held 7 bases outside the gene matches. Per germline, CDR1 KGHSH and CDR2 LQKENI. Uncontrolled infection, other autoimmune disease, pregnancy or lactation excluded patients. Roughly 9.1 ml of fresh peripheral blood supplied the PBMCs. The data stem from a study of T cells in Graves' hyperthyroidism and ophthalmopathy. Overall study findings and caveats: From stable hyperthyroidism, ophthalmopathy was separated by a 13 V-J model.

The receptor was isolated from a woman under 30 with Graves' hyperthyroidism. The chain is built from TRBV18 and TRBJ1-1; 8 bases agree with TRBD1. Specimen: blood. The CDR3: CASSYDRGNTEAFF. Written as DNA, the CDR3 is TGTGCCAGTTCTTATGACAGGGGGAACACTGAAGCTTTCTTT.